The 3 T cell receptor beta chains presented below share a single source sample, sequenced in a study of T-cell memory formation after mild COVID-19. MiXCR was run by TCRdb on the 5' RACE reads, yielding one entry per CDR3 protein. The sample shows more than 35,000 distinct CDR3 sequences, roughly 9.8% of them seen only once. The specimen sequenced was PBMCs or a T cell subset sorted from them (not recorded which). The receptors stem from an adult woman who had mild COVID-19 (a few samples of this study predate the infection). Cell type and time point are not known.

Ten or more counts support this clonotype. V gene TRBV7-9 combines with J gene TRBJ2-3; 8 bases fit TRBD2. The CDR3 has 13 amino acids. V trimming: 5 bases; J trimming: 7 bases; junction bases outside the gene matches: 5. Looked up from germline, CDR1 is SEHNR and CDR2 is FQNEAQ (reference sequence). In DNA, the CDR3 is TGTGCCAGCAGCCCGCGGGAGGCATATACGCAGTATTTT. Translating it yields CASSPREAYTQYF.

This clonotype appeared a few times. The chain combines TRBV2 with TRBJ2-7, with D maybe TRBD1 (5 bases). Germline-derived CDR1 and CDR2 are SNHLY and FYNNEI. The V end lost 2 bases, the J end lost 6 bases, and 11 bases lay between the germline ends. The CDR3 consists of 13 residues. CDR3 bases: TGTGCCAGCAGTGAACCGCGACAGAGCGAGCAGTACTTC. Protein sequence: CASSEPRQSEQYF.

Only a few counts were recorded for this clonotype. The chain recombines TRBV12-3 or TRBV12-4 with TRBJ1-1; 9 bases line up with TRBD1. The length of the CDR3 is 14 residues. V lost 7 bases to trimming and J lost 1 base; unmatched junction nucleotides: 4. CDR3 residues: CASTPDRGNTEAFF. The CDR3 bases are TGTGCCAGCACCCCGGACAGGGGGAACACTGAAGCTTTCTTT.